This TCR beta chain stems from a study of blood T cell repertoires in COVID-19. Study-level information: COVID-19 samples collected from the United States, Italy and Spain covered acute and convalescent phases. Sample material is recorded as cDNA or gDNA derived from T cells, B-cell-depleted T cells, or PBMCs.

Original methodology: Amplified reference gene primers provided the basis for estimating nucleated cell counts. The protocol was immunoSEQ multiplex PCR, while the TCRdb copy is restricted to in-frame clones and leaves out a portion. V and J calls and clone size come straight from that table; D and trimming were deduced from the DNA. The table lists roughly 260,000 clones, more than 70% of them singletons, with 2% to 2.5% in the top ten. Germline-derived CDR1 and CDR2 are SGHRS and YFSETQ. V was pared by 5 bases and J by 5 bases, with 3 bases of the junction left unmatched. This CDR3 region has 13 residues.

The sample taken for sequencing was peripheral blood. This sequence was found in a woman aged 50 to 60 with acute or convalescent COVID-19. The genes are TRBV5-1 and TRBJ2-5, with TRBD2 matching 10 bases. CDR3 nucleotides: TGCGCCAGCAGTATTAGCGGGAGGGAGACCCAGTACTTC. It specifies CASSISGRETQYF.